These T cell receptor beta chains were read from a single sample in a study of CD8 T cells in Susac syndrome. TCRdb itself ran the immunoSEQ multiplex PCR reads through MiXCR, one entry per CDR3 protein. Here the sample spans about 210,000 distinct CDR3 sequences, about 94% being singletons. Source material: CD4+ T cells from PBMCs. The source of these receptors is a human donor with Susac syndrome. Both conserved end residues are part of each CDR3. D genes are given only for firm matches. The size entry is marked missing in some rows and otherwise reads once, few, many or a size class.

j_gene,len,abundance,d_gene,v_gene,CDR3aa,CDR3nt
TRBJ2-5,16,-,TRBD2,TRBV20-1,CSARARLAGGYGTQYF,TGCAGTGCTAGAGCAAGACTAGCGGGGGGTTACGGGACCCAGTACTTC
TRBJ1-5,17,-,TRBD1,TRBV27,CASSPNSGTGDNQPQHF,TGTGCCAGCAGCCCAAACTCCGGGACAGGGGACAATCAGCCCCAGCATTTT
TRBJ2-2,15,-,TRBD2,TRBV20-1,CSASRSGGPSGELFF,TGCAGTGCTAGTCGTAGCGGGGGCCCCTCCGGGGAGCTGTTTTTT
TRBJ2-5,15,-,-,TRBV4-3,CASSQDQDYQETQYF,TGCGCCAGCAGCCAAGATCAGGACTACCAAGAGACCCAGTACTTC
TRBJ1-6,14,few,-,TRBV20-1,CSAGPDQGVSPLHF,TGCAGTGCTGGACCGGACCAGGGTGTCTCACCCCTCCACTTT
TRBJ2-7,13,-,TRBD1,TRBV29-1,CSAVRDRENEQYF,TGCAGCGCAGTCCGGGACAGGGAGAATGAGCAGTACTTC
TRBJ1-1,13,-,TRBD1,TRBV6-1,CASSDILRDRAFF,TGTGCCAGCAGTGACATTCTTCGGGACAGGGCTTTCTTT
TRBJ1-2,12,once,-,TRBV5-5,CASSDAPVGYTF,TGTGCCAGCAGCGATGCGCCGGTTGGATACACCTTC
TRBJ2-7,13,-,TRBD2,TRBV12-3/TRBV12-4,CASSGGGRDEQYF,TGTGCCAGCAGTGGGGGGGGGAGGGACGAGCAGTACTTC
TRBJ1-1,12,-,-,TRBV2,CASSAPVSEAFF,TGTGCCAGCAGTGCTCCGGTCTCTGAAGCTTTCTTT
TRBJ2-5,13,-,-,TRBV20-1,CSASKGGTETQYF,TGCAGTGCTTCGAAAGGTGGGACAGAGACCCAGTACTTC
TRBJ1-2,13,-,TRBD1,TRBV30,CAWVPGQGNGYTF,TGTGCCTGGGTGCCGGGACAGGGCAATGGCTACACCTTC
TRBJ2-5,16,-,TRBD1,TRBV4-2,CASSHVPGQGAETQYF,TGTGCCAGCAGCCACGTCCCGGGACAGGGGGCAGAGACCCAGTACTTC
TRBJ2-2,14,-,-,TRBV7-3,CASSPYSNTGELFF,TGTGCCAGCAGCCCATACTCGAACACCGGGGAGCTGTTTTTT
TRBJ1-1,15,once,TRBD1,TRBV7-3,CASSINGQVNTEAFF,TGTGCCAGCAGTATAAATGGACAGGTGAACACTGAAGCTTTCTTT
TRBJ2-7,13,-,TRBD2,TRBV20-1,CSATSGLSLEQYF,TGCAGTGCTACTAGCGGTCTCTCCCTCGAGCAGTACTTC
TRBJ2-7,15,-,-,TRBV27,CASSPGSGASYEQYF,TGTGCCAGCAGTCCTGGAAGTGGAGCTTCCTACGAGCAGTACTTC
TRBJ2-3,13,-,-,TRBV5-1,CASSLELEDTQYF,TGCGCCAGCAGCTTGGAATTAGAGGATACGCAGTATTTT
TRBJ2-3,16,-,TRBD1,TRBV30,CAWSRSPGQGRDTQYF,TGTGCCTGGAGTCGCTCCCCCGGACAGGGGCGAGATACGCAGTATTTT
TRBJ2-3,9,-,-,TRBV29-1,CRDEDTQYF,TGCAGGGATGAGGATACGCAGTATTTT
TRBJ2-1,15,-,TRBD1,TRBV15,CATSPYRDRVYEQFF,TGTGCCACCAGCCCTTACCGGGACAGGGTCTATGAGCAGTTCTTC
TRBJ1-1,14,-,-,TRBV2,CASSEARGNTEAFF,TGTGCCAGCAGTGAAGCGCGCGGGAACACTGAAGCTTTCTTT
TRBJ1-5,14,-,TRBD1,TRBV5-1,CASSRTGDDQPQHF,TGCGCCAGCAGCCGGACAGGGGACGATCAGCCCCAGCATTTT
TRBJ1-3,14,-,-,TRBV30,CAWSVPFSGNTIYF,TGTGCCTGGAGTGTACCATTCTCTGGAAACACCATATATTTT
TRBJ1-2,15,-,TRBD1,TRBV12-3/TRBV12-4,CASNDKGQGHYGYTF,TGTGCCAGCAACGATAAGGGACAGGGCCACTATGGCTACACCTTC
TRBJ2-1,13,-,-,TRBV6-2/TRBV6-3,CATTGVPYNEQFF,TGTGCCACCACCGGGGTGCCCTACAATGAGCAGTTCTTC
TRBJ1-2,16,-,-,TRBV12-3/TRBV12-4,CASSFSIGETFYGYTF,TGTGCCAGCAGTTTTTCGATCGGGGAGACCTTCTATGGCTACACCTTC